This TCR beta chain was sequenced in a study of regulatory T cells in long-lasting Graves disease (TCRdb year 2021). In terms of the full investigation: Patients with newly diagnosed Graves' disease had been on antithyroid drugs for under 3 months. This study used TCR sequencing and RNA sequencing of peripheral blood to compare persistent Graves' disease patients against newly diagnosed Graves' disease patients. The study was registered as a clinical trial and conducted in China. A total of approximately 35 samples underwent TCR sequencing: roughly 13 from persistent and roughly 20 from newly diagnosed Graves' disease patients. Study-wide findings and limitations: Sequencing and analysis were restricted to the TCR beta chain. Persistent disease showed preferential use of TRBV28, TRBJ1-2 and TRBJ2-5, whereas newly diagnosed disease favored TRBV20-1 and TRBJ2-1. Only peripheral blood was studied, because thyroid tissue, the primary lesion, was inaccessible. Persistent Graves' disease patients showed lower TCR Shannon entropy and fewer highly expanded clones than newly diagnosed patients, suggesting clonal expansion. Patients with persistent disease shared more public clonotypes (fewer than 3,000) than newly diagnosed patients did (around 930). The authors acknowledged the small sample size as a limitation that may reduce accuracy.

As concerns this clonotype: Its antigen is still unknown. Nothing much larger sits one base from this clone, and base qualities are not available.

Here V drops 6 bases and J drops 2 bases, and the junction holds 19 bases not matched to any gene. The germline V gene provides CDR1 MNHNS and CDR2 SASEGT. From the cysteine up to the phenylalanine, the CDR3 has a length of 20 residues. Just CDR3 DNA is preserved here, 60 bases in frame from base 1. In the paper's terms, the time point label means: newly diagnosed GD, antithyroid drugs for less than 3 months. RNA was extracted from PBMCs in TRIzol for both TCR sequencing and RNA sequencing. Graves' disease was diagnosed according to American Thyroid Association guidelines. Patients for the study were recruited at an endocrinology department in Xi'an, China. Each patient gave approximately 8.8 milliliters of peripheral blood, collected in an EDTA anticoagulant tube. PBMCs were isolated by Ficoll Paque Plus density gradient separation without further T cell sorting. An Agilent 2100 Bioanalyzer and agarose gel were used to check RNA quality, while a NanoDrop 2000 measured RNA concentration.

The method was multiplex PCR. Data came from an Illumina HiSeq 4000. iRepertoire HTBI primers and Arm-PCR amplification of CDR3 regions were used to construct TCR beta libraries. Gel purification was performed on PCR products prior to sequencing. As for the authors' bioinformatics: A total of some 60 TRBV and some 13 TRBJ segments were identified across samples and were used for gene usage analysis of CDR3 amino acid clonotypes. COPE and FqMerger were used to merge filtered high-quality paired reads into contigs. Contigs were aligned with BLAST to IMGT TRBV, TRBD and TRBJ reference genes, and CDR3 was defined per IMGT. Any clonotype with a frequency above 0.1% was counted as a highly expanded clone. Shannon entropy was used to measure repertoire diversity, and the Gini coefficient was used to measure V-J evenness. A clonotype found in more than one individual was treated as public. The public sequencing data were trimmed at Q25 with fastp and processed into clonotypes with MiXCR by TCRdb, which kept only in-frame beta chains. CDR3 protein duplicates are merged, each entry listing the most common genes and DNA. For this entry, the V and J calls and clone size follow TCRdb and not the study's own pipeline. The sample yields a few hundred thousand distinct CDR3 sequences; about 14% were counted once. The ten biggest clones cover 10% of the sample.

These records were also assigned to another study, of T cells in Graves' hyperthyroidism and ophthalmopathy. That second publication adds: A patient counted as having stable Graves' hyperthyroidism if no progression to ophthalmopathy occurred over 18 months of follow-up. The hyperthyroidism patients were between 18 and 65 years old and newly diagnosed, with a disease duration of less than 2 months. The study excluded patients with uncontrolled infections, other autoimmune diseases, pregnancy or lactation. Diagnoses relied on clinical symptoms, serum thyroxine and TRAb, thyroid ultrasound and orbital computed tomography. The TCR CDR3 was subjected to a first round of RT-PCR using the HTBI primer set and the Qiagen OneStep RT-PCR kit. Most expanded thyroid clonotypes (frequency above 0.001) were also detected in blood, a finding suggesting that blood repertoires may reflect thyroid immune responses. Ophthalmopathy was separated from stable hyperthyroidism by a 13 V-J signature model, with about 88% sensitivity and roughly 81% specificity obtained in cross-validation and 80%/75% obtained in testing. In validation, the model predicted progression to ophthalmopathy with approximately 71% sensitivity and about 73% specificity, a median of roughly seven months before onset. TCR V-J signatures able to tell the groups apart were searched for in a discovery cohort of 90 to 100 patients, of whom 43 had Graves' ophthalmopathy and 57 had stable Graves' hyperthyroidism. An independent validation cohort of under 20 hyperthyroidism patients and approximately 17 patients who later progressed to ophthalmopathy tested prospective prediction of ophthalmopathy. For training and testing, the 100 patients in the discovery cohort were randomly divided in a 7:3 ratio. Thyroid tissue and blood T-cell repertoires from roughly six Graves' hyperthyroidism patients were also compared in the study. Following sampling, methimazole starting at 30 mg daily was given to hyperthyroidism patients, and high-dose intravenous methylprednisolone was given to ophthalmopathy patients. A second multiplex PCR round built the libraries, followed by size selection and purification. Libraries were sequenced paired-end with 100 bp reads on an Illumina HiSeq2000. SOAPnuke was used to process the raw data, removing reads that contained adapters or uncalled bases, had a mean Phred below 15, or lacked an exact match to the constant primer or identifier. COPE v1.2.5 was used to merge the high-quality paired reads, and each unique nucleotide sequence was defined as a clonotype. MiTCR v1.1 was used to align the clonotypes against IMGT TRBV, TRBD and TRBJ reference segments. The analysis included only V-J combinations with a frequency above 0.0001, which together covered around 99% of the repertoires. The TCS score was defined as F50 (clonal expansion) divided by E x V (chaos), with BLOSUM62-based TCRdist calculated between CDR3 peptides within each V-J. Welch's t-statistics and random forest reduced around 520 V-J features to under 15, which were used in a naive Bayes classifier (R e1071). No statistical method was used to set the sample size in advance, and investigators knew the group allocation. The paper describes TCR Vbeta CDR3 sequencing of roughly 130 peripheral blood samples, made up of 43 ophthalmopathy patients, approximately 76 hyperthyroidism patients and roughly 17 progressor patients.

The chain joins TRBV6-1 to TRBJ1-5; a stretch of 10 junction bases matches TRBD1. The origin of this receptor is a man aged 25-45 years with Graves disease. Donor details come from another sample of the same person, matched by shared clones. Source: peripheral blood mononuclear cells (PBMCs), taken at new diagnosis, from a patient treated with antithyroid drugs. The CDR3 protein is CASSQAGTGVYLRGNQPQHF. The sequenced DNA is TGTGCCAGCAGCCAAGCCGGGACAGGGGTCTACTTGCGGGGCAATCAGCCCCAGCATTTT.